This entry lists 30 T cell receptor beta chains sequenced from one sample in a study of CD8 T cells in Susac syndrome. Reverse transcription of roughly 0.5 to 1 ug RNA used random hexamers. TCRdb re-analysed the immunoSEQ multiplex PCR reads in MiXCR, keeping a single row per CDR3 protein. The table has around 71,000 distinct CDR3 sequences, 90% to 95% seen once. Sequencing was carried out using CD4+ T cells from PBMCs. The receptors were gathered from a human donor with Susac syndrome.

The chain links TRBV5-4 to TRBJ1-2; a possible D gene is TRBD1 (6 bases). Between the trimmed V and J ends, which lost 4 bases and 4 bases, there was a span of 14 bases. Per the germline V gene, CDR1 is SGHNT and CDR2 is YYREEE (reference sequence). This CDR3 comprises 14 residues. The CDR3 protein is CASSQGQGTYGYTF. CDR3 DNA sequence: TGTGCCAGCAGCCAGGGGCAGGGGACCTATGGCTACACCTTC.

The genes are TRBV7-3 and TRBJ2-7; 11 nucleotides agree with TRBD2. The length of the CDR3 is 14 residues. Germline V lookup: CDR1 SGHTA, CDR2 FQGTGA. V gave up 7 bases and J gave up 0 bases; unmatched junction bases: 2. CDR3 in DNA: TGTGCCAGCAAGACTAGCGGGGCCTCCTACGAGCAGTACTTC. The encoded protein is CASKTSGASYEQYF.

The genes are TRBV19 and TRBJ2-7, with D perhaps assigned TRBD1 or TRBD2 (6 bases each). Germline V gene sequence: CDR1 LNHDA, CDR2 SQIVND (reference sequence). The length of the CDR3 is 19 residues. The CDR3 region has the DNA TGTGCTGATAGGGGGGACACCAAAACGAGGACCCAACGAACCTACGAGCAGTACTTC. As protein: CADRGDTKTRTQRTYEQYF. Full variable domain (missing parts from reference TRBV19 and TRBJ2-7): DGGITQSPKYLFRKEGQNVTLSCEQNLNHDAMYWYRQDPGQGLRLIYYSQIVNDFQKGDIAEGYSVSREKKESFPLTVTSAQKNPTAFYLCADRGDTKTRTQRTYEQYFGPGTRLTVT.

This clonotype has only a few counts. The chain recombines TRBV2 with TRBJ2-7, with TRBD1 identical over 7 bases. CDR3 length: 13 amino acids. CDR1 is SNHLY and CDR2 is FYNNEI in the germline V gene. The V segment lost 6 bases and the J segment 2 bases; nucleotides outside the gene matches: 4. The CDR3 coding sequence is TGTGCCAGCAGCCGGGACAGTACCTACGAGCAGTACTTC. Encoded protein: CASSRDSTYEQYF. Full variable domain (remainder filled in from reference TRBV2 and TRBJ2-7): EPEVTQTPSHQVTQMGQEVILRCVPISNHLYFYWYRQILGQKVEFLVSFYNNEISEKSEIFDDQFSVERPDGSNFTLKIRSTKLEDSAMYFCASSRDSTYEQYFGPGTRLTVT.

This clonotype was seen a single time. This chain links TRBV11-1 with TRBJ2-5; TRBD1 aligns across 9 bases. The CDR3 has 15 residues. Germline V gene data show CDR1 as SGHAT and CDR2 as FQDESV (reference sequence). Trimming removed 5 bases from V and 5 bases from J; junction bases left unmatched: 9. Written as DNA, the CDR3 is TGTGCCAGCAGCAGGGGACAGGGAGTTAAGGAGACCCAGTACTTC. It translates to CASSRGQGVKETQYF.

This sequence joins TRBV6-5 and TRBJ2-1; D gene unclear. The CDR3 totals 15 residues. V dropped 6 bases and J dropped 5 bases, with 17 bases sitting between them. Germline values: CDR1 MNHEY, CDR2 SVGAGI. The CDR3 DNA is TGTGCCAGCAGCTCCGGTTTAGGCAGCGACAATGAGCAGTTCTTC. This codes for CASSSGLGSDNEQFF.

CDR3 nucleotide sequence: TGTGCCAGCAGCTGGGATTACAGGGGTAAACAGCCCCAGCATTTT. Its translation is CASSWDYRGKQPQHF. V gene TRBV7-2 combines with J gene TRBJ1-5; 7 bases fit TRBD1. The CDR3 is 15 amino acids. Germline CDR1 and CDR2: SGHTA and FQGNSA. Losses at the gene ends were 4 bases for V and 7 bases for J; bases not matched to a gene: 10.

The rearrangement joins TRBV2 to TRBJ2-6; D uncertain. Germline V gene sequence: CDR1 SNHLY, CDR2 FYNNEI. Trimming removed 6 bases at V and 2 bases at J, with 17 bases between. CDR3 length: 17 amino acids. The CDR3 protein is CASRFEIKGPGANVLTF. In DNA, the CDR3 is TGTGCCAGCAGGTTCGAAATAAAAGGGCCTGGGGCCAACGTCCTGACTTTC.

This sequence joins TRBV20-1 and TRBJ2-5, with unresolved D. The CDR3 runs to 11 residues. Trimming took off 0 bases at V and 7 bases at J, with 6 bases between the two ends. Germline CDR1 is DFQATT and CDR2 is SNEGSKA (reference sequence). The CDR3 sequence is CSARDLVTQYF. The CDR3, as DNA: TGCAGTGCTAGAGATCTGGTGACCCAGTACTTC.

The chain recombines TRBV4-1 with TRBJ2-1, with 8 bases fitting TRBD1. The CDR3 has 15 residues. CDR1 MGHRA and CDR2 YSYEKL come from the germline V gene. The V and J ends lost 2 bases and 7 bases, in that order; junction bases with no gene match: 7. DNA for the CDR3: TGCGCCAGCAGCCAACCCCGGACAGGGAGGAATGAGCAGTTCTTC. It is translated as CASSQPRTGRNEQFF.

The CDR3 DNA is TGTGCCAGCAGTTCTACCTGGACTAGCGGGGGGAAATCTGGGCAGTTCTTC. This gives the protein CASSSTWTSGGKSGQFF. The V and J genes are TRBV28 and TRBJ2-1; 14 bases agree with TRBD2. V lost 4 bases and J lost 12; bases outside the gene matches: 14. Germline V lookup: CDR1 MDHEN, CDR2 SYDVKM. CDR3 size: 17 residues. Full variable domain (missing parts from reference TRBV28 and TRBJ2-1): DVKVTQSSRYLVKRTGEKVFLECVQDMDHENMFWYRQDPGLGLRLIYFSYDVKMKEKGDIPEGYSVSREKKERFSLILESASTNQTSMYLCASSSTWTSGGKSGQFFGPGTRLTVL.

V gene TRBV2 combines with J gene TRBJ2-3; unclear D gene. The V and J ends lost 4 bases and 0 bases respectively, with 5 bases between them. Germline-derived CDR1 and CDR2 are SNHLY and FYNNEI. The CDR3 consists of 13 residues. CDR3 sequence reads: CASSVDSTDTQYF. The CDR3 nucleotides read TGTGCCAGCAGTGTAGACAGCACAGATACGCAGTATTTT. The full variable domain, completed using reference TRBV2 and TRBJ2-3, is EPEVTQTPSHQVTQMGQEVILRCVPISNHLYFYWYRQILGQKVEFLVSFYNNEISEKSEIFDDQFSVERPDGSNFTLKIRSTKLEDSAMYFCASSVDSTDTQYFGPGTRLTVL.

The chain is built from TRBV19 and TRBJ1-1; TRBD1 might be the D (5 bases). V shed 3 bases and J shed 1 base, with 6 bases lying between them. The CDR3 has 13 residues. Germline CDR1 and CDR2: LNHDA and SQIVND (reference sequence). CDR3 DNA sequence: TGTGCCAGTAGTATGGGGGAGAACACTGAAGCTTTCTTT. This translates into CASSMGENTEAFF.

This chain uses TRBV4-2 with TRBJ2-1; possibly TRBD1 for D (6 bases). Germline assignment: CDR1 LGHNA and CDR2 YNFKEQ. The CDR3 has 16 amino acids. V was cut by 5 bases and J by 0 bases, with 14 bases left in between. The CDR3 spells CASSIPGQPSYNEQFF. The DNA for the CDR3 is TGTGCCAGCAGCATCCCGGGACAACCCTCCTACAATGAGCAGTTCTTC.

V and J are TRBV28 and TRBJ1-2, with TRBD1 matching 12 bases. The CDR3 has 13 residues. Germline CDR1 MDHEN, CDR2 SYDVKM. V dropped 7 bases and J dropped 7; count of bases not matched to a gene: 4. Written as DNA, the CDR3 is TGTGCCAGCACCGGGACAGGGGGCAGTGGCTACACCTTC. This translates into CASTGTGGSGYTF.

The chain recombines TRBV4-1 with TRBJ2-4; D is undetermined. Germline values: CDR1 MGHRA, CDR2 YSYEKL. Trimming took 1 base from V and 0 from J, leaving 10 bases between them. The CDR3 loop spans 16 amino acids. CDR3 in amino acids: CASSQVSGLAKNIQYF. For the CDR3, the DNA is TGCGCCAGCAGCCAAGTGTCAGGCCTAGCCAAAAACATTCAGTACTTC.

J is TRBJ2-3 and V is TRBV7-2; TRBD1 matches at 12 bases. This CDR3 is 17 amino acids long. In germline, CDR1 is SGHTA, CDR2 FQGNSA. The junction had 9 bases not matched to a gene; V was cut back by 4 bases and J by 4 bases. CDR3 in amino acids: CASSYLPGTGGADTQYF. The CDR3 DNA follows: TGTGCCAGCAGCTATTTGCCGGGGACAGGGGGCGCAGATACGCAGTATTTT.

CDR3 in DNA: TGTGCCAGCAGTTGGGACAGAGCTTCCTACGAGCAGTACTTC. Residues: CASSWDRASYEQYF. V usage is TRBV6-2 or TRBV6-3 and J usage is TRBJ2-7, with TRBD1 matching 7 bases. CDR3 length equals 14 residues. V dropped 4 bases and J dropped 1; count of bases not matched to a gene: 4. Germline CDR1 and CDR2: MNHEY and SVGEGT.

In nucleotides, the CDR3 is TGCGCCACCACGCAAGCGGAGAACACTGAAGCTTTCTTT. It codes for CATTQAENTEAFF. The chain employs TRBV5-1 and TRBJ1-1, with D hard to call. The CDR3 runs 13 residues. Germline V lookup: CDR1 SGHRS, CDR2 YFSETQ. The V and J ends lost 9 bases and 1 base respectively, with 13 bases between them.

This clonotype has a single count. This chain links TRBV2 with TRBJ2-3, with D perhaps matching TRBD2 (6 bases). The CDR3 has 15 amino acids. Germline V gene sequence: CDR1 SNHLY, CDR2 FYNNEI. The ends were cut back, 6 bases at V and 4 bases at J, with 17 bases in the middle. The DNA of the CDR3 is TGTGCCAGCAGCTTGGGGGACTTTAACCCAGATACGCAGTATTTT. Translated: CASSLGDFNPDTQYF.

The chain combines TRBV4-3 with TRBJ1-2; D might be TRBD1 (5 bases). Germline V gives CDR1 LGHNA, CDR2 YSLEER. The CDR3 has 13 amino acids. Trimming shortened V by 0 bases and J by 8 bases, and 10 bases separated the two germline ends. DNA for the CDR3: TGCGCCAGCAGCCAAGAGTGGTCAGGGGGCTACACCTTC. Translation gives CASSQEWSGGYTF.

The chain uses TRBV28 and TRBJ1-2, with 9 bases that match TRBD1. V gave up 5 bases and J gave up 12 bases; unmatched junction bases: 13. CDR1 is MDHEN, CDR2 SYDVKM, per germline. The CDR3 spans 14 residues. The CDR3 spells CASSVHRGRPGNTF. The CDR3 bases are TGTGCCAGCAGTGTCCACAGGGGGCGCCCCGGAAACACCTTC.

The chain combines TRBV7-3 with TRBJ2-5; perhaps TRBD2 as D (6 bases). The length of the CDR3 is 15 residues. Germline CDR1 is SGHTA and CDR2 is FQGTGA. Trimming stripped 5 bases from V and 4 bases from J, with 17 bases between. CDR3 coding DNA: TGTGCCAGCAGCCTCTACGGAGGGGCGAGAGAGACCCAGTACTTC. Its translation: CASSLYGGARETQYF.

The chain combines TRBV29-1 with TRBJ2-5; 10 bases match TRBD1. The CDR3 has 13 residues. The germline V gene encodes CDR1 SQVTM and CDR2 ANQGSEA. V shed 1 base and J 4 bases; nucleotides not matched to a gene: 0. CDR3 coding DNA: TGCAGCGTTGAAGGACAGGGGGCAGAGACCCAGTACTTC. Translated: CSVEGQGAETQYF.

V gene TRBV7-2 combines with J gene TRBJ2-7; D might be TRBD1 (5 bases). Per the germline V gene, CDR1 is SGHTA and CDR2 is FQGNSA. Trimming removed 2 bases at V and 3 bases at J, with 17 bases between. CDR3 length: 16 residues. The CDR3 coding sequence is TGTGCCAGCAGCTTAAGGGGAAGCGCTGGGCACTACGAGCAGTACTTC. This codes for CASSLRGSAGHYEQYF.

The chain couples TRBV28 to TRBJ1-2; maybe TRBD1 (6 bases). The CDR3 spans 15 residues. Germline V lookup: CDR1 MDHEN, CDR2 SYDVKM. The V gene lost 1 base and the J gene lost 4 bases, with 13 bases spanning the gap. The CDR3 loop reads CASSLSGTLAYGYTF. The CDR3 DNA sequence: TGTGCCAGCAGTTTATCCGGGACACTGGCCTATGGCTACACCTTC.

CDR3 DNA sequence: TGCGCCAGCAGTCAATCGGGGGAGCGGGGAGCCAAAAACATTCAGTACTTC. Protein sequence: CASSQSGERGAKNIQYF. The chain recombines TRBV23-1 with TRBJ2-4; TRBD2 aligns across 7 bases. TRBV23-1 is placed among ORFs of uncertain function. V shed 0 bases and J 0 bases; nucleotides not matched to a gene: 5. The CDR3 extends over 17 amino acids.

This rearrangement joins TRBV7-2 to TRBJ1-2; a possible D gene is TRBD1 (5 bases). Looked up from germline, CDR1 is SGHTA and CDR2 is FQGNSA. V dropped 5 bases and J dropped 4 bases, with 11 bases sitting between them. There are 13 residues in the CDR3. The CDR3 DNA follows: TGTGCCAGCAGCCACAGGAGAACCTATGGCTACACCTTC. Residues: CASSHRRTYGYTF.

This rearrangement joins TRBV27 to TRBJ1-5; 12 bases match TRBD1. Germline assignment: CDR1 MNHEY and CDR2 SMNVEV (reference sequence). Trimming took 10 bases from V and 1 from J; bases not matched to a gene: 11. CDR3 size: 17 residues. The CDR3 region has the DNA TGTGCCACACGGGACAGGGGGCGCGGAGCGAGCAATCAGCCCCAGCATTTT. This gives the protein CATRDRGRGASNQPQHF.

J is TRBJ1-4 and V is TRBV5-1; D is uncertain. The germline V gene has CDR1 SGHRS and CDR2 YFSETQ. This CDR3 region has 16 residues. Trimming left V 1 base short and J 4 bases short, with 14 bases between. The CDR3 nucleotides read TGCGCCAGCAGCTTGCCCAGCTCAGGCGGTAATGAAAAACTGTTTTTT. Protein product: CASSLPSSGGNEKLFF.